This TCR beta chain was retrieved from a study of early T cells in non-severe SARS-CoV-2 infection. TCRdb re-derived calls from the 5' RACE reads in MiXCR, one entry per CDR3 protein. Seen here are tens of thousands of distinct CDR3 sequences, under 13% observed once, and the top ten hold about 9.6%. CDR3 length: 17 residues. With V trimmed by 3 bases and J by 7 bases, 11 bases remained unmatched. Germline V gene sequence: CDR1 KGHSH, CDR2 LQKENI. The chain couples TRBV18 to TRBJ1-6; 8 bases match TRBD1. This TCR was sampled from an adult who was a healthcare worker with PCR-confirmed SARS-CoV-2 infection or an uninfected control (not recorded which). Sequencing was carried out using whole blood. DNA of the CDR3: TGTGCCAGCTCACCGGCGGAAAGGGACAGGACAAATTCACCCCTCCACTTT. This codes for CASSPAERDRTNSPLHF. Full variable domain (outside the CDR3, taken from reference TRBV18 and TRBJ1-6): NAGVMQNPRHLVRRRGQEARLRCSPMKGHSHVYWYRQLPEEGLKFMVYLQKENIIDESGMPKERFSAEFPKEGPSILRIQQVVRGDSAAYFCASSPAERDRTNSPLHFGNGTRLTVT.